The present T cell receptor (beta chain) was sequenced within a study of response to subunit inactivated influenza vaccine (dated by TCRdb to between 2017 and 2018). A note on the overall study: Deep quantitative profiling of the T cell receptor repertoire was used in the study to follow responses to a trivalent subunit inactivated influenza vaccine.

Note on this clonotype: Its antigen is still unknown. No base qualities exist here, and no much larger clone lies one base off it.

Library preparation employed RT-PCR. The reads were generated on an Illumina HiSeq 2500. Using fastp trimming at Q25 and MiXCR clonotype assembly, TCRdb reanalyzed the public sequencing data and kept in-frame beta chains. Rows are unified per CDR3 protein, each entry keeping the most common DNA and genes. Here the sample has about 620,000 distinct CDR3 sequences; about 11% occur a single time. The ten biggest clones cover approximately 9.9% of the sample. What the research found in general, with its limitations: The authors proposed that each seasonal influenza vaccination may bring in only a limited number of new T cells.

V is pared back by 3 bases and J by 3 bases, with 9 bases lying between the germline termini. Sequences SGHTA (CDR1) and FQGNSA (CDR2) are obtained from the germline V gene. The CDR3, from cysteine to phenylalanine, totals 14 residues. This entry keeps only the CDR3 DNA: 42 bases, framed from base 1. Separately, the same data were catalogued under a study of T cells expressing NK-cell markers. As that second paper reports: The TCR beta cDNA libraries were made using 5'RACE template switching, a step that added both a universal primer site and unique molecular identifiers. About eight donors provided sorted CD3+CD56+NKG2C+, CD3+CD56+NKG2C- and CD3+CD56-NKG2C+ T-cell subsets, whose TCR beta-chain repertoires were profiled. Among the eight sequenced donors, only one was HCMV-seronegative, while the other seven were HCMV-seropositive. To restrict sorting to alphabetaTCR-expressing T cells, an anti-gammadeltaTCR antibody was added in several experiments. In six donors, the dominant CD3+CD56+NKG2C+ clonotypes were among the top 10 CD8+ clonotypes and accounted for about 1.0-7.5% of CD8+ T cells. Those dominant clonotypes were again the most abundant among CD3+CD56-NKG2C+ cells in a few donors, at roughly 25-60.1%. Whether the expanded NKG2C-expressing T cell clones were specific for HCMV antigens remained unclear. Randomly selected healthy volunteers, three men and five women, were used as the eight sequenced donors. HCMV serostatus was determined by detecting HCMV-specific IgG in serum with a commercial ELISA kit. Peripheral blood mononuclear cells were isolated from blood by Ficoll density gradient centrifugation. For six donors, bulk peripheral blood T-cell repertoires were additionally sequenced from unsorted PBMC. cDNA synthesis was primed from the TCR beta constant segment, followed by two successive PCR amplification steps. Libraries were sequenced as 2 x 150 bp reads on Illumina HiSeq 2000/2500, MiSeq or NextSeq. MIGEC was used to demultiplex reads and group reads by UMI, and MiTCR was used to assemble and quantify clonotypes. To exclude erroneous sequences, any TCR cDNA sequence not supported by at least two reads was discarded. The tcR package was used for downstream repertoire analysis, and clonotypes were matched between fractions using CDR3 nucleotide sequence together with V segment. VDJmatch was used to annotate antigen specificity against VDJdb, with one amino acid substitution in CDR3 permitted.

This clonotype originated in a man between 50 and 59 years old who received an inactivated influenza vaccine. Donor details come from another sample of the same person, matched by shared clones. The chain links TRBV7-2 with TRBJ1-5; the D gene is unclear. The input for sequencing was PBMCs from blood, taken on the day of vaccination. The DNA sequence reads TGTGCCAGCAGCTTGATGGGATTCAATCAGCCCCAGCATTTT. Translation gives CASSLMGFNQPQHF. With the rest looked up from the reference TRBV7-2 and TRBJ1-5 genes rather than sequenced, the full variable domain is GAGVSQSPSNKVTEKGKDVELRCDPISGHTALYWYRQSLGQGLEFLIYFQGNSAPDKSGLPSDRFSAERTGGSVSTLTIQRTQQEDSAVYLCASSLMGFNQPQHFGDGTRLSIL.